Following are 2 T cell receptor beta chains from one sample sequenced in a study of cytomegalovirus exposure and HLA in healthy donors. The study ran its PCR with 60 Vbeta and 13 Jbeta primers. The repertoire was sequenced with immunoSEQ multiplex PCR; TCRdb's copy has only in-frame clones and lacks some. The sample records about 190,000 clones, around four fifths being singletons. Sequenced sample: PBMCs. The origin of the receptors is a woman under 30 in good health and CMV-seronegative.

J is TRBJ2-3 and V is TRBV10-1, with 8 bases lining up with TRBD2. CDR1 and CDR2 (germline): WNHNN, SYGVQD (reference sequence). Germline trimming cut 3 bases from V and 4 bases from J; bases unmatched to any gene: 0. The CDR3 runs to 13 residues. This chain's CDR3 is CASSDGGADTQYF. DNA of the CDR3: TGCGCCAGCAGTGACGGGGGGGCAGATACGCAGTATTTT.

This clone was counted between two and nine times. This chain uses TRBV6-1 with TRBJ1-5, with 9 positions matching TRBD1. The germline gives CDR1 MNHNS, CDR2 SASEGT. The CDR3 runs 15 residues. J gave up 7 bases and V 3 bases, and 7 bases lay outside the gene matches. The CDR3 nucleotides read TGTGCCAGCAGTGACCTGGGACAGGGCGGACAGCCCCAGCATTTT. This encodes CASSDLGQGGQPQHF.